The entry below describes one TCR beta chain. The antigen remains undetermined. This entry comes from a study of regulatory and conventional T cells in RAG deficiency. Blood CD4+ CD25-low CD127-high conventional T cells supplied the genomic DNA template. Sequencing used immunoSEQ multiplex PCR; TCRdb keeps in-frame clones, though not all of them. The sample shows tens of thousands of clones, roughly 96% of them seen only once. General study results and limits: Other subsets showed 8.5 to 10-fold reductions, but Treg unique TCR beta sequences fell roughly 100-fold in these patients. Patient subsets had shorter CDR3s; Omenn Treg-Tconv overlap exceeded 85%. These Omenn syndrome Treg sorts may hold peripherally activated cells instead.

Another study also made use of these data, one on regulatory T cells. According to that study: The primer mix had 52 TRBV and 13 TRBJ primers. Patient repertoires had restricted TRB V-J pairs and skewed V and J usage, most in Tregs.

Sequenced sample: CD25- CD4+ T cells sorted from blood. This clonotype was sampled from a human donor in good health.

CDR3 residues: CASSVSRGAEAFF. CDR3 DNA sequence: TGCGCCAGCAGTGTAAGCAGGGGCGCTGAAGCTTTCTTT. The genes are TRBV10-1 and TRBJ1-1; D is perhaps TRBD1 (6 bases). The CDR3 is 13 amino acids. The V gene lost 4 bases and the J gene lost 6 bases, with 12 bases spanning the gap. CDR1 is WNHNN and CDR2 is SYGVQD in the germline V gene (reference sequence).